This T cell receptor beta chain emerged from a study of OX40 agonist ivuxolimab in advanced cancers. In the study overall: Those enrolled were roughly 80% male, with a mean age of around 57 years and ages from roughly 20 to 85. Study findings and constraints: By week 6 at 0.1 to 3.0 mg/kg, blood CD4+ and CD8+ T cells had expanded clonally.

Note on this clone: The antigen is undetermined.

This CDR3 spans 11 amino acids. Trimming removed 6 bases at V and 1 base at J, with 6 bases between. Germline CDR1 and CDR2: DFQATT and SNEGSKA (reference sequence). Libraries were prepared by immunoSEQ multiplex PCR; TCRdb keeps only in-frame clonotypes and omits some of them. The table includes fewer than 95,000 clones, almost 85% detected once. Autoimmune disease history or systemic immunosuppression was exclusionary. The rearrangement links TRBV20-1 to TRBJ1-2, with unresolved D. The source of this sequence is an adult with an advanced solid tumor such as melanoma, head and neck, liver or kidney cancer. The sample consisted of CD4+ or CD8+ T cells sorted from blood, taken in a trial of the OX40 agonist ivuxolimab. CDR3 sequence (DNA): TGCAGTGCCGAATTTAACTATGGCTACACCTTC. Its translation is CSAEFNYGYTF.